These 4 T cell receptor beta chains were all obtained from the same sample, sequenced in a study of regulatory T cells in long-lasting Graves disease (TCRdb year 2021). The library was produced with multiplex PCR. TCRdb names Illumina HiSeq 4000 as the instrument used. To build TCR beta libraries, CDR3 regions were amplified by Arm-PCR using iRepertoire HTBI primers. TCRdb reprocessed the public reads (quality trimming at Q25 with fastp, clone calling with MiXCR) and kept in-frame beta chains. Every entry covers one CDR3 protein and lists the most common genes and DNA from its rows. The sample contains over 450,000 distinct CDR3 sequences, approximately 21% of them found a single time. Roughly 6.9% of the sample lies in the top ten. The intended sense of this specimen's time point label: persistent/refractory GD, antithyroid drugs over 5 years with positive TRAb. For both TCR sequencing and RNA sequencing, RNA was extracted from PBMCs using TRIzol.

The sample consisted of peripheral blood mononuclear cells (PBMCs), taken when the disease was refractory, from a patient treated with antithyroid drugs. These receptors all stem from a female donor with Graves disease.

The V call is TRBV30, the J call TRBJ2-2; 7 positions match TRBD1. Germline CDR1 and CDR2: GTSNPN and SVGIG (reference sequence). Trimming at V came to 3 bases and at J to 3 bases, leaving 4 bases not matched to a gene. The CDR3 sequence is 14 residues long. In nucleotides, the CDR3 is TGTGCCTGGAGAGACAGGGTAGACACCGGGGAGCTGTTTTTT. Protein sequence: CAWRDRVDTGELFF.

Remarks on this clonotype: A much larger clone differs by one base, so this may be a read error. The V call is TRBV24-1, the J call TRBJ1-1, with a tentative D call TRBD1 (5 bases). The CDR3 is made up of 19 amino acids. V lost 2 bases, J lost 1 base, and 22 bases lay in between. CDR1 is KGHDR, CDR2 SFDVKD, per germline. The CDR3 reads CATSDSRRDHPPRNTEAFF. The CDR3 DNA reads TGTGCCACCAGTGATTCACGCAGGGATCACCCCCCGCGGAACACTGAAGCTTTCTTT.

CDR3 DNA: TGCGCCAGCAGCTCTCCGGGACAGGGAGGCGAGCAGTACTTC. This sequence encodes CASSSPGQGGEQYF. V and J are TRBV5-1 and TRBJ2-5, with TRBD1 matching 9 bases. The J call may be mistaken, given a closer DNA end match to TRBJ2-7. The CDR3 runs 14 residues. Per the germline V gene, CDR1 is SGHRS and CDR2 is YFSETQ.

Points on this clonotype: A read error may be the cause here, since a much bigger clone is one base away. The V call is TRBV7-9, the J call TRBJ2-7; D ambiguous. Germline V gene lookup returns CDR1 SEHNR and CDR2 FQNEAQ (reference sequence). The CDR3 spans 12 residues. The CDR3 DNA reads TGTGCCAGCAGCCACGGAACCTACGACCAGTACTTC. This gives the protein CASSHGTYDQYF.